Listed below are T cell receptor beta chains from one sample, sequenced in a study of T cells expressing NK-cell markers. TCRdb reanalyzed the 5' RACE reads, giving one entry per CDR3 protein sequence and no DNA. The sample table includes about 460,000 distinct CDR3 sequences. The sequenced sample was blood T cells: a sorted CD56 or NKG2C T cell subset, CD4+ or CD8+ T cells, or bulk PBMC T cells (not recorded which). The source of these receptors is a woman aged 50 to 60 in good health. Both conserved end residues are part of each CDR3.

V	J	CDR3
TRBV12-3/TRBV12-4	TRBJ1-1	CASSFRTGGLNTEAFF
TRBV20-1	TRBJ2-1	CSAWGLVPRGDNEQFF
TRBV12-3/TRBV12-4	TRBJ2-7	CASSPVHPFYEQYF
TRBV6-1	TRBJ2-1	CASIFLAADLYNEQFF
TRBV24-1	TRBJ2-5	CATSEPGTGLETQYF
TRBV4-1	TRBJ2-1	CASSQDLNIQFF
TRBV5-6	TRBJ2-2	CASSLQTGFTGELFF
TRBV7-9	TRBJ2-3	CASSLARRGQGLVDTQYF
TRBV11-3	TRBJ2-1	CASSYRARENNEQFF
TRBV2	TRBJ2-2	CASQLDRGRTGELFF
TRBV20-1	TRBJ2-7	CSARGHLVEQYF
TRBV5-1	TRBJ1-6	CASSLEDRSLHF
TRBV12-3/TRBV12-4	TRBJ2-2	CASKGGFGFSAGELFF
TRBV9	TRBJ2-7	CASSFLDTSGYEQYF
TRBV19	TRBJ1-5	CASSIDPPNSGQPQHF
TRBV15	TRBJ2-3	CATRAGLGVNTDTQYF
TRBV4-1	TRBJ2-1	CASSQGSSGSSNNEQFF
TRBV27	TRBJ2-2	CASRQSLAGGRAGELFF
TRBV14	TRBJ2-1	CASSQLGTIGSNEQFF
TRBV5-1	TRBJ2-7	CASRFSAGAYYEQYF
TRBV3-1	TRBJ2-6	CASRDGGANVLTF
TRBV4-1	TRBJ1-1	CASSSKGGLMNTEAFF
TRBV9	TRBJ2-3	CASSAGSLGTDTQYF
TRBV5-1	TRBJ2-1	CASSLATNNEQFF
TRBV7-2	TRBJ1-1	CASSLGVFTEAFF
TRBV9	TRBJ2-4	CASGPARNIQYF
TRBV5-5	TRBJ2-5	CASSPTSGRSYSSQETQYF
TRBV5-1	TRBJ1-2	CASSLSGEGYTF
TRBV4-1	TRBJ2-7	CARGCGGPENEQYF
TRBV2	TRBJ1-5	CASSETKHQPQHF
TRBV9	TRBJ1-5	CASSVDQSLRSAQHF